These T cell receptor beta chains were read from a single sample in a study of blood T cell repertoires in COVID-19. Some clones are missing from TCRdb's copy, which holds only in-frame ones; the method was immunoSEQ multiplex PCR. The sample lists about 180,000 clones, 80% occurring once. The sample comprised PBMCs or T cells enriched from blood (not recorded which). The receptors stem from a man in his sixties who had been exposed to COVID-19. CDR3s include the opening cysteine and the closing phenylalanine or tryptophan. Each record gives: J gene, clone size, V gene, D gene, CDR3 length, CDR3 protein, CDR3 DNA. D genes are given only for firm matches. Size is omitted from some rows. Given values are once, few, many or a class for expanded clones.

J: TRBJ1-2
size: -
V: TRBV7-8
D: -
length: 12
CDR3: CASSPRSHGYTF
DNA: TGTGCCAGCAGCCCTAGAAGCCATGGCTACACCTTC

J: TRBJ2-5
size: -
V: TRBV12-3/TRBV12-4
D: -
length: 13
CDR3: CASSLTPLPAQYF
DNA: TGTGCCAGCAGTTTAACCCCCCTCCCGGCCCAGTACTTC

J: TRBJ2-3
size: -
V: TRBV5-4
D: TRBD1
length: 15
CDR3: CASSLVGGTGDTQYF
DNA: TGTGCCAGCAGCTTGGTTGGCGGGACAGGAGATACGCAGTATTTT

J: TRBJ2-3
size: few
V: TRBV30
D: TRBD2
length: 15
CDR3: CAAGLAATSTDTQYF
DNA: TGTGCCGCGGGACTAGCGGCTACTAGCACAGATACGCAGTATTTT

J: TRBJ1-4
size: -
V: TRBV30
D: -
length: 14
CDR3: CASTGRGLNEKLFF
DNA: TGTGCCTCCACGGGCAGGGGCCTTAATGAAAAACTGTTTTTT

J: TRBJ1-1
size: -
V: TRBV29-1
D: -
length: 13
CDR3: CSFLSGLNTEAFF
DNA: TGCAGCTTTTTGAGCGGCCTGAACACTGAAGCTTTCTTT

J: TRBJ2-1
size: -
V: TRBV9
D: TRBD2
length: 16
CDR3: CASSEGASGRGNEQFF
DNA: TGTGCCAGCAGCGAGGGGGCAAGCGGGAGGGGCAATGAGCAGTTCTTC

J: TRBJ1-6
size: few
V: TRBV6-5
D: -
length: 15
CDR3: CASSDRSSYNSPLHF
DNA: TGTGCCAGCAGCGACAGGAGCTCCTATAATTCACCCCTCCACTTT

J: TRBJ1-2
size: -
V: TRBV12-3/TRBV12-4
D: -
length: 13
CDR3: CASRGRQAYGYTF
DNA: TGTGCCAGCAGGGGACGACAGGCATATGGCTACACCTTC

J: TRBJ1-1
size: -
V: TRBV25-1
D: -
length: 11
CDR3: CASKGAGEAFF
DNA: TGTGCCAGCAAGGGCGCAGGGGAAGCTTTCTTT

J: TRBJ1-1
size: -
V: TRBV28
D: -
length: 13
CDR3: CASSPTGRVEAFF
DNA: TGTGCCAGCAGTCCCACGGGCAGGGTTGAAGCTTTCTTT

J: TRBJ1-6
size: few
V: TRBV6-5
D: TRBD1
length: 14
CDR3: CASSYRGRGSPLHF
DNA: TGTGCCAGCAGTTACAGGGGGCGCGGTTCACCCCTCCACTTT

J: TRBJ2-7
size: -
V: TRBV3-1/TRBV3-2
D: TRBD1
length: 15
CDR3: CASSRGQGLSYEQYF
DNA: TGTGCCAGCAGCCGGGGACAGGGGTTATCCTACGAGCAGTACTTC

J: TRBJ2-1
size: -
V: TRBV5-5
D: -
length: 14
CDR3: CASSLATTHNEQFF
DNA: TGTGCCAGCAGCTTGGCGACTACCCACAATGAGCAGTTCTTC

J: TRBJ1-2
size: -
V: TRBV19
D: -
length: 16
CDR3: CASSLRTGGYNYGYTF
DNA: TGTGCCAGTAGTCTAAGGACGGGAGGCTACAACTATGGCTACACCTTC

J: TRBJ1-1
size: -
V: TRBV19
D: -
length: 14
CDR3: CASSISGSNTEAFF
DNA: TGTGCCAGTAGTATTTCCGGGTCGAACACTGAAGCTTTCTTT

J: TRBJ2-6
size: -
V: TRBV5-1
D: TRBD1
length: 18
CDR3: CASSWGGQGAPGANVLTF
DNA: TGCGCCAGCAGCTGGGGAGGACAGGGGGCGCCTGGGGCCAACGTCCTGACTTTC

J: TRBJ2-6
size: many
V: TRBV28
D: -
length: 19
CDR3: CASTQSGVRSRSGANVLTF
DNA: TGTGCCAGCACCCAGTCCGGGGTCAGGTCACGCTCTGGGGCCAACGTCCTGACTTTC

J: TRBJ2-5
size: many
V: TRBV2
D: TRBD1
length: 13
CDR3: CASSGTGLETQYF
DNA: TGTGCCAGCAGTGGGACAGGGCTGGAGACCCAGTACTTC

J: TRBJ1-2
size: -
V: TRBV10-2
D: -
length: 15
CDR3: CASSVQAGWNYGYTF
DNA: TGCGCCAGCAGTGTTCAGGCAGGGTGGAACTATGGCTACACCTTC

J: TRBJ2-2
size: -
V: TRBV6-4
D: TRBD2
length: 15
CDR3: CASRAGTMNTGELFF
DNA: TGTGCCAGCAGAGCCGGGACTATGAACACCGGGGAGCTGTTTTTT

J: TRBJ1-4
size: few
V: TRBV2
D: -
length: 14
CDR3: CASKSGHQGEKLFF
DNA: TGTGCCAGCAAATCCGGCCACCAGGGCGAAAAACTGTTTTTT

J: TRBJ1-1
size: -
V: TRBV18
D: -
length: 12
CDR3: CASSTYRDEAFF
DNA: TGTGCCAGCTCAACTTACAGGGACGAAGCTTTCTTT

J: TRBJ1-5
size: -
V: TRBV7-9
D: TRBD1
length: 16
CDR3: CASSLGDRGRNQPQHF
DNA: TGTGCCAGCAGCTTAGGGGACAGGGGTCGAAATCAGCCCCAGCATTTT

J: TRBJ1-2
size: -
V: TRBV24-1
D: TRBD1
length: 14
CDR3: CATSGTTGLGGYTF
DNA: TGTGCCACCAGTGGCACGACAGGGTTGGGTGGCTACACCTTC

J: TRBJ1-2
size: few
V: TRBV6-5
D: -
length: 16
CDR3: CASSYSSGGRRGGYTF
DNA: TGTGCCAGCAGTTACTCGTCCGGGGGAAGAAGGGGCGGCTACACCTTC